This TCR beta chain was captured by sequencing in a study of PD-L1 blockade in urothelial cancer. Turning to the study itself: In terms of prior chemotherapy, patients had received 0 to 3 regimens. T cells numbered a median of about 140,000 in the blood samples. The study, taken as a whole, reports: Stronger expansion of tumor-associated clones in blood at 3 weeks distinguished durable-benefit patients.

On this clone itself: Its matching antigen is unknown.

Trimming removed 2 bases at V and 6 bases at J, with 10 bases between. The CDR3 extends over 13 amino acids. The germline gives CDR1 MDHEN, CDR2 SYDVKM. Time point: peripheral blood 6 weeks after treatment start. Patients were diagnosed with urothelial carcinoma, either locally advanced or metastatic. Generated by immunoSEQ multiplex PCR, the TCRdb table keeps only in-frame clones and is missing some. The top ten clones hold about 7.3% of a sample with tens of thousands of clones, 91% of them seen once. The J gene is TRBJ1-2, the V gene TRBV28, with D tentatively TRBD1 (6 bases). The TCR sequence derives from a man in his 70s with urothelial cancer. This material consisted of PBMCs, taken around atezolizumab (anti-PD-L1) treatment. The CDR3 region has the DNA TGTGCCAGCAGTTTAAGGGGGTACAATGGCTACACCTTC. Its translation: CASSLRGYNGYTF.